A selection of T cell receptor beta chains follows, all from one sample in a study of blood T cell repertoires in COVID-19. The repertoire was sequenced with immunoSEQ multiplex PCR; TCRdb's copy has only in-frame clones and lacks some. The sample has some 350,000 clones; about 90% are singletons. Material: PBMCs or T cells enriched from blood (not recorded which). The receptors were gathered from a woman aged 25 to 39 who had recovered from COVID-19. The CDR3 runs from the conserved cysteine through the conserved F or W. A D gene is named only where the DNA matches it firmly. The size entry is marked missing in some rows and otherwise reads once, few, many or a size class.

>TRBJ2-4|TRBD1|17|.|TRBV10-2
TGCGCCAGCAGTGATTTACAGGGGCAGCGTCCCAAAAACATTCAGTACTTC
CASSDLQGQRPKNIQYF
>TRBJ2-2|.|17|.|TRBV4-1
TGCGCCAGCAGACAATATAGGGGAAGGAAGAACACCGGGGAGCTGTTTTTT
CASRQYRGRKNTGELFF
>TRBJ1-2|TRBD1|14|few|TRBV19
TGTGCCAGTAGTACGGCCGGGACAGTATATGGCTACACCTTC
CASSTAGTVYGYTF
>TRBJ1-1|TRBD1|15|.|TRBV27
TGTGCCAGCAGTTCTAGACAGGGCGGAGGGACTGAAGCTTTCTTT
CASSSRQGGGTEAFF
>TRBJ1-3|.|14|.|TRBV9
TGTGCCAGCAGCGTAGAAAGTGGGCGGGACCCCTTAAATTTT
CASSVESGRDPLNF
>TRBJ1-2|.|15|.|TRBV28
TGTGCCAGCAGTATACTACAGGGCTCGTCTCTTGGCTACACCTTC
CASSILQGSSLGYTF
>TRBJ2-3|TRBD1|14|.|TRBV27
TGTGCCAGCAGTTTTAACAGGGGATCGTATACGCAGTATTTT
CASSFNRGSYTQYF
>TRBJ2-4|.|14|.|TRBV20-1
TGCAGTGCTAGTCGGGGATCGGGCAAAAACATTCAGTACTTC
CSASRGSGKNIQYF
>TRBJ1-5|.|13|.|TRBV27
TGTGCCAGTTGGGGCGAAGGGAATCAGCCCCAGCATTTT
CASWGEGNQPQHF
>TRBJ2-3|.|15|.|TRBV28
TGTGCCAGCAGCTTTAGCGGACCTGGCACAGATACGCAGTATTTT
CASSFSGPGTDTQYF
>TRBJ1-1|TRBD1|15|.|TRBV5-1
TGCGCCAGCAGCTCAGGGACAGGGTTGAACACTGAAGCTTTCTTT
CASSSGTGLNTEAFF
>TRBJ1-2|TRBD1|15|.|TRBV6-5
TGTGCCAGCAGCGAGGAACAGGGGGCTAACTATGGCTACACCTTC
CASSEEQGANYGYTF
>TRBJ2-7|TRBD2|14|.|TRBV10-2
TGCGCCAGCAATCCTAGCGGGGGTTCCTACGAGCAGTACTTC
CASNPSGGSYEQYF
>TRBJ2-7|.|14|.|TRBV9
TGTGCCAGCAGCGAGGGGGGGAGTTCCTACGAGCAGTACTTC
CASSEGGSSYEQYF
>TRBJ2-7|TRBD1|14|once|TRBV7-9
TGTGCCAGCAGCCCACCGACAGGGACGTACGAGCAGTACTTC
CASSPPTGTYEQYF
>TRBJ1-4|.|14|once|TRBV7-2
TGTGCCAGCAGCTTAGAGGGGGTTCGGGAAAAACTGTTTTTT
CASSLEGVREKLFF
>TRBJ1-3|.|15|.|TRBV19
TGTGCCAGTAGTCACGGACACCCCTCTGGAAACACCATATATTTT
CASSHGHPSGNTIYF
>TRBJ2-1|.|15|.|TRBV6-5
TGTGCCAGCAGGCTCCGGGACACTACCTGGGGTGAGCAGTTCTTC
CASRLRDTTWGEQFF
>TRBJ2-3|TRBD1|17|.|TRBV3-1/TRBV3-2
TGTGCCAGCAGCCACGGGACAGGGGGATCCCTCACAGATACGCAGTATTTT
CASSHGTGGSLTDTQYF
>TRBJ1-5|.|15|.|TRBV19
TGTGCCAGTAGTATTCCCGGGTTCGGCAATCAGCCCCAGCATTTT
CASSIPGFGNQPQHF
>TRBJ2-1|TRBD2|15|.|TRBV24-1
TGTGCCACCAGTGAGGCGGGGGTCTCCTACAATGAGCAGTTCTTC
CATSEAGVSYNEQFF
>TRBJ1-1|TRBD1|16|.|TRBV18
TGTGCCAGCTCACCTCTGGGACAGGCCGATCGGACTGAAGCTTTCTTT
CASSPLGQADRTEAFF
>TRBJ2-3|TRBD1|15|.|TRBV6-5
TGTGCCAGCAGTCTCCGGGACAGGGGCACAGATACGCAGTATTTT
CASSLRDRGTDTQYF
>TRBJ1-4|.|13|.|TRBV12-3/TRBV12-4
TGTGCCAGCGCAGGGAGGGAAGGGCTGGAACTGTTTTTT
CASAGREGLELFF
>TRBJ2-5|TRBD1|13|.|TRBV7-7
TGTGCTGCAGGGGGACGCCTCGGGGAGACCCAGTACTTC
CAAGGRLGETQYF
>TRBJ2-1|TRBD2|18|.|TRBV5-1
TGCGCCAGCAGCGGGGGACTAGCGGGAGGGCCGGGGTACAATGAGCAGTTCTTC
CASSGGLAGGPGYNEQFF
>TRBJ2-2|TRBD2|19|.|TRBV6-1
TGTGCCAGCAGTGCCCCGGGACTAGCGGGGGGGCCGGACACCGGGGAGCTGTTTTTT
CASSAPGLAGGPDTGELFF
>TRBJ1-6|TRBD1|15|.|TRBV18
TGTGCCAGCTCACCAGGGGACAGGGCGAATTCACCCCTCCACTTT
CASSPGDRANSPLHF
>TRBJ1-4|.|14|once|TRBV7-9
TGTGCCAGCAGCTCGCGGGGAACTAATGAAAAACTGTTTTTT
CASSSRGTNEKLFF
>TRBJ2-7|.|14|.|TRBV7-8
TGTGCCAGCAGCTTAGCGCCGAGCCCCGGGAAGCAGTACTTC
CASSLAPSPGKQYF
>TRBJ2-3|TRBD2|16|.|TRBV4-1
TGCGCCAGCAGCCCGTCCGGCGGCGGGGGGGGAGATACGCAGTATTTT
CASSPSGGGGGDTQYF
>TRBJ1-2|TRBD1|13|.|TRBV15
TGTGCCACCAGCCCGGACAGGGTGGGAGGCTACACCTTC
CATSPDRVGGYTF
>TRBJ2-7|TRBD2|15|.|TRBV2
TGTGCCAGCAGTGCCGTCGGGACTAGCGGCTACGAGCAGTACTTC
CASSAVGTSGYEQYF
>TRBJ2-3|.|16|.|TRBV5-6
TGTGCCAGCAGCCGTCCTGCGGATCTAAGCACAGATACGCAGTATTTT
CASSRPADLSTDTQYF
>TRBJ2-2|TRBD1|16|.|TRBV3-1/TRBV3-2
TGTGCCAGCAGCCAAGAGGGGACAGACAGCACCGGGGAGCTGTTTTTT
CASSQEGTDSTGELFF
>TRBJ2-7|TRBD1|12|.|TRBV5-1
TGCGCCAGCAGCTGGACAGGTTACGAGCAGTACTTC
CASSWTGYEQYF
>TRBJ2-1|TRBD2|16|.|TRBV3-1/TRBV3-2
TGTGCCAGCAGCCACTTAGCGGGAGGGCCCGGCAATGAGCAGTTCTTC
CASSHLAGGPGNEQFF
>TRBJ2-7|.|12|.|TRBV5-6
TGTGCCAGCAGTAGGACAGCGAACGAGCAGTACTTC
CASSRTANEQYF
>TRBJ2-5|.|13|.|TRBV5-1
TGCGCCAGCAGGGTGGGGGCCCAAGAGACCCAGTACTTC
CASRVGAQETQYF
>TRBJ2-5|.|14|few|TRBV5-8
TGTGCCAGCAGACCCGACAGTAGCGGTGAGACCCAGTACTTC
CASRPDSSGETQYF
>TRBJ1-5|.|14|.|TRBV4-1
TGCGCCAGCAGCCAAAGCAGGGTAAATCAGCCCCAGCATTTT
CASSQSRVNQPQHF
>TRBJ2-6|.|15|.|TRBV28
TGTGCCAGCAGGTTTGGGGCTTCTGGGGCCAACGTCCTGACTTTC
CASRFGASGANVLTF
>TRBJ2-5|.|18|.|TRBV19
TGTGCCAGTAGTATGTTGTTAGGACTTGGAGTGTACCAAGAGACCCAGTACTTC
CASSMLLGLGVYQETQYF
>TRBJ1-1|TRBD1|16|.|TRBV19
TGTGCCAGTAGTACCCAAAACAGGGGGAGGGGGACTGAAGCTTTCTTT
CASSTQNRGRGTEAFF
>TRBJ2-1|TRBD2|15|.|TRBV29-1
TGCAGCGTTGAAAAAACTAGCGGCTCCTACAATGAGCAGTTCTTC
CSVEKTSGSYNEQFF
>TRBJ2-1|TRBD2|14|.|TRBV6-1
TGTGCCAGCAGTAGGCGGGGGGGCGGGTATGAGCAGTTCTTC
CASSRRGGGYEQFF
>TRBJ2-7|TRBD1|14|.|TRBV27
TGTGCCAGCAGTTTAGTCCACAGGGGGCACGAGCAGTACTTC
CASSLVHRGHEQYF
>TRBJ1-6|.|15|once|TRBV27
TGTGCCAGCAGGAGAGCAGGGTTAACCGATTCACCCCTCCACTTT
CASRRAGLTDSPLHF
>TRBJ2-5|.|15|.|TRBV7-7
TGTGCTAGCAGCTTAGCGTCGTTAGTCGGGGAGACCCAGTACTTC
CASSLASLVGETQYF
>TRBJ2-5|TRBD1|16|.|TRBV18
TGTGCCAGCTCACCCCGCCCGGGACAGGTGGGGGAGACCCAGTACTTC
CASSPRPGQVGETQYF